The source of this T cell receptor beta chain is a study of blood T cell repertoires in COVID-19 (dated by TCRdb to the early 2020s). With regard to the full study: Samples covering the acute and convalescent phases of COVID-19 were provided by collaborators in the United States, Italy and Spain. The samples were drawn from two sources: the first 160 participants of the ongoing ImmuneRACE study, and 950 to 1,500 subjects contributed by 6 global collaborators. The material from the prospective study consisted of cDNA or gDNA derived from T cells, B-cell-depleted T cells, or PBMCs. A de-identified subject ID, COVID-19 status, age in years and sex were almost always included in the sample metadata. Deeply sampled blood TCRbeta repertoires from subjects exposed to, actively infected with, or recovered from COVID-19 were included in the dataset. Where HLA class I and class II types were available, the types were taken from metadata supplied by the sample provider, not from assay-based typing. The repertoires were released in a freely available public database meant as a resource for research on the immune response to SARS-CoV-2.

To note about this clone: Its antigen is currently not known. Base-call qualities are not available, and no considerably larger clone is one nucleotide away.

The CDR3 runs 15 residues from the cysteine to the phenylalanine. The kept DNA is CDR3 alone, 45 bases in frame from the first base. Cut back by 4 bases and 1 base, the V and J ends lie 10 bases apart. Per the germline V gene, SGHTA is the CDR1 and FQGNSA is the CDR2. The immunoSEQ Assay, a bias-controlled multiplex PCR, was used to amplify TCRbeta CDR3 regions from genomic DNA. The authors processed their data as follows. Nucleated cell counts per sample were estimated from amplification of reference gene primers within the assay. To quantify the absolute abundance of each unique TCRbeta CDR3 rearrangement, sequence reads were collapsed and filtered. For each sample, productive Simpson clonality was calculated as the square root of Simpson's diversity index across productive rearrangements. Drawn from immuneACCESS, this table holds only the in-frame rearrangements with V and J called that TCRdb kept. Clones are partly lost; checked studies trace under half to an unresolved V gene and leave the rest unexplained. The V and J calls and clone size were taken over from that table, and D and trimming were inferred from the DNA. This sample comprises about 94,000 clones, around 81% of them detected only once. The leading ten clones occupy approximately 6.7% of the sample.

Each collaborating institution followed its own protocols to collect whole blood in K2EDTA tubes. For TCRbeta analysis, collaborators shipped samples as frozen whole blood, isolated PBMCs, or DNA extracted from either of those sample types. Results the study describes overall, beyond this receptor: The amount of clinical and demographic metadata varied by source and participant and was provided uncurated.

The sequence joins TRBV7-2 to TRBJ1-4; the D gene remains uncertain. The source material was peripheral blood. The receptor comes from a man aged 55 to 70 with acute or convalescent COVID-19. Read as DNA, the sequence is TGTGCCAGCAGCTCAGCCGGGAGAACTAATGAAAAACTGTTTTTT. It specifies CASSSAGRTNEKLFF.